This T cell receptor beta chain was recovered during a study of radiotherapy plus CTLA-4 blockade in lung cancer. Study as a whole: Patients showed objective responses in about 20% of cases, and disease control was achieved by under 35%.

For this clone: Antigen specificity is unknown.

Study-wide points: Radiotherapy plus ipilimumab was followed by expansion in blood of tumor-derived TCR clones.

Germline-derived CDR1 and CDR2 are SGHAT and FQNNGV. The CDR3 extends over 15 amino acids. The ends lost 4 bases at V and 2 bases at J; junction bases unmatched: 2. The assay was immunoSEQ multiplex PCR, and TCRdb's table has in-frame clones only and misses some. The table includes around 38,000 clones, 65% to 90% detected once. V gene TRBV11-2 combines with J gene TRBJ2-2; 9 nucleotides align to TRBD2. This sample comprised peripheral blood, obtained from a patient treated with radiotherapy plus ipilimumab. The TCR was taken from a human donor with non-small cell lung cancer whose response to radiotherapy plus ipilimumab could not be evaluated. CDR3 nucleotides: TGTGCCAGCAGCTCGACTAGCGGAAACACCGGGGAGCTGTTTTTT. Its protein is CASSSTSGNTGELFF.